This is a list of T cell receptor beta chains from one sample in a study of technical replicates of blood from several donors. Clones were sequenced by immunoSEQ multiplex PCR, and TCRdb holds only the in-frame ones, with some missing. There are 70,000 to 85,000 clones in the sample; roughly 95% occur only once, and 0.24% lies in the top ten. What was sequenced was T cells isolated from PBMCs. These receptors originate from a human donor in good health. The CDR3 runs from the conserved cysteine through the conserved F or W. Fields, in order: D gene, J gene, V gene, CDR3 DNA, CDR3 protein. The D gene is left open where the match is weak.

d_call: -; j_call: TRBJ2-3; v_call: TRBV1; cdr3_nt: TGCACCAGCAGCCAAGGGGCGGGCGGGAGGGCCAAAGATACGCAGTATTTT; cdr3_aa: CTSSQGAGGRAKDTQYF
d_call: -; j_call: TRBJ1-4; v_call: TRBV6-1; cdr3_nt: TGTGCCAGCAGTGAAGGACAGGCAGGGGCGCGAGAAAAACTGTTTTTT; cdr3_aa: CASSEGQAGAREKLFF
d_call: TRBD2; j_call: TRBJ2-5; v_call: TRBV2; cdr3_nt: TGTGCCAGCAGTGATTTAGGACTAGCGGAACAAGAGACCCAGTACTTC; cdr3_aa: CASSDLGLAEQETQYF
d_call: TRBD1; j_call: TRBJ2-2; v_call: TRBV19; cdr3_nt: TGTGCCAGTAGTCACCAAGGACAGGGCCGGGGCACCGGGGAGCTGTTTTTT; cdr3_aa: CASSHQGQGRGTGELFF
d_call: TRBD1; j_call: TRBJ2-1; v_call: TRBV5-1; cdr3_nt: TGCGCCAGCAGCTCCCCGGGACAGGGGGCTAGTGAGCAGTTCTTC; cdr3_aa: CASSSPGQGASEQFF
d_call: -; j_call: TRBJ1-1; v_call: TRBV5-6; cdr3_nt: TGTGCCAGCAGCTTGTTAGCTGAAGCTTTCTTT; cdr3_aa: CASSLLAEAFF
d_call: TRBD1; j_call: TRBJ2-5; v_call: TRBV19; cdr3_nt: TGTGCCAGTAGCCGAGACAGGGGCAGAATGGAGACCCAGTACTTC; cdr3_aa: CASSRDRGRMETQYF
d_call: -; j_call: TRBJ2-3; v_call: TRBV18; cdr3_nt: TGTGCCAGCTCACCACCCACCGGGGGGCGAGATACGCAGTATTTT; cdr3_aa: CASSPPTGGRDTQYF
d_call: TRBD1; j_call: TRBJ1-2; v_call: TRBV4-1; cdr3_nt: TGCGCCAGCAGCCTCTCGACAGGGATAGGTGGCTACACCTTC; cdr3_aa: CASSLSTGIGGYTF
d_call: TRBD1; j_call: TRBJ1-2; v_call: TRBV4-1; cdr3_nt: TGCGCCAGCAGCCAACAAATGGACAGGGTGAACTATGGCTACACCTTC; cdr3_aa: CASSQQMDRVNYGYTF
d_call: -; j_call: TRBJ2-1; v_call: TRBV7-6; cdr3_nt: TGTGCCAGCAGCTTAGCGGGGAGCTCCTACAATGAGCAGTTCTTC; cdr3_aa: CASSLAGSSYNEQFF
d_call: -; j_call: TRBJ1-1; v_call: TRBV4-1; cdr3_nt: TGCGCCAGCAGGCGGGGTTCGGGCCTAACTGAAGCTTTCTTT; cdr3_aa: CASRRGSGLTEAFF
d_call: -; j_call: TRBJ1-2; v_call: TRBV6-1; cdr3_nt: TGTGCCAGCAGTGACCTGACAGGATTTGGCTACACCTTC; cdr3_aa: CASSDLTGFGYTF
d_call: TRBD2; j_call: TRBJ2-5; v_call: TRBV5-1; cdr3_nt: TGCGCCAGCAGCTTGGGAGGTAGCGGGGGGGCACGAGAGACCCAGTACTTC; cdr3_aa: CASSLGGSGGARETQYF
d_call: TRBD2; j_call: TRBJ2-7; v_call: TRBV2; cdr3_nt: TGTGCCAGCAGTTTTACTAGCGGGGGGGCCTACGAGCAGTACTTC; cdr3_aa: CASSFTSGGAYEQYF
d_call: -; j_call: TRBJ1-1; v_call: TRBV12-5; cdr3_nt: TGTGCTAGTGGTTTGGGACGAAACAGACAGACCATCATGAACACTGAAGCTTTCTTT; cdr3_aa: CASGLGRNRQTIMNTEAFF
d_call: -; j_call: TRBJ1-1; v_call: TRBV6-5; cdr3_nt: TGTGCCAGCAGTTACAGGGGGAGGAACACTGAAGCTTTCTTT; cdr3_aa: CASSYRGRNTEAFF
d_call: TRBD1; j_call: TRBJ1-2; v_call: TRBV29-1; cdr3_nt: TGCAGCGTTGGCTTGTTTGAGGGGGCGGATGGCTACACCTTC; cdr3_aa: CSVGLFEGADGYTF
d_call: TRBD1; j_call: TRBJ2-2; v_call: TRBV29-1; cdr3_nt: TGCAGCGTTCAAGGGACAGGACACACCGGGGAGCTGTTTTTT; cdr3_aa: CSVQGTGHTGELFF
d_call: -; j_call: TRBJ1-6; v_call: TRBV2; cdr3_nt: TGTGCCAGCAGAACCCAGGGATATCAGTCACCCCTCCACTTT; cdr3_aa: CASRTQGYQSPLHF
d_call: -; j_call: TRBJ2-1; v_call: TRBV9; cdr3_nt: TGTGCCAGCAGCGTGGACTGGAACAATGAGCAGTTCTTC; cdr3_aa: CASSVDWNNEQFF
d_call: -; j_call: TRBJ1-2; v_call: TRBV6-5; cdr3_nt: TGTGCCAGCAGTTACGCAGGGCAGGCAAACTATGGCTACACCTTC; cdr3_aa: CASSYAGQANYGYTF